These T cell receptor beta chains were read from a single sample in a study of cytomegalovirus exposure and HLA in healthy donors. Method: immunoSEQ multiplex PCR; TCRdb's copy keeps in-frame clones and lacks some. The repertoire has 85,000 to 130,000 clones, approximately 73% of them found once; the top ten carry over 3.5%. The sequencing input was PBMCs. These receptors originate from a woman between 45 and 60 years old in good health and CMV-seropositive. CDR3s include the opening cysteine and the closing phenylalanine or tryptophan. Fields, in order: D gene, clone size, V gene, J gene, CDR3 protein, CDR3 DNA. D genes are given only for firm matches. Where a row states a size, it is once, few, many or the class of an expanded clone; other rows omit it.

>TRBD1|NA|TRBV19|TRBJ1-1
CATNEGAGNTEAFF
TGTGCCACAAATGAGGGGGCAGGGAACACTGAAGCTTTCTTT
>NA|NA|TRBV29-1|TRBJ1-1
CSVRTGTTEAFF
TGCAGCGTCCGAACAGGGACCACTGAAGCTTTCTTT
>TRBD2|once|TRBV6-6|TRBJ2-1
CASSSGLVSYNEQFF
TGTGCCAGCAGTTCGGGACTAGTCTCCTACAATGAGCAGTTCTTC
>TRBD1|NA|TRBV29-1|TRBJ1-2
CSGGDSNYGYTF
TGCAGCGGGGGGGACAGTAACTATGGCTACACCTTC
>TRBD1|NA|TRBV9|TRBJ2-7
CASSVAPDRRGTYEQYF
TGTGCCAGCAGCGTAGCTCCGGACAGGAGAGGGACCTACGAGCAGTACTTC
>TRBD2|NA|TRBV19|TRBJ2-2
CASSPSPAGALTGELFF
TGTGCCAGTAGTCCGTCCCCAGCGGGAGCCCTAACCGGGGAGCTGTTTTTT
>NA|NA|TRBV7-3|TRBJ1-1
CASSSGFRTEAFF
TGTGCCAGCAGCTCAGGATTTCGAACTGAAGCTTTCTTT
>NA|NA|TRBV10-3|TRBJ2-5
CAISWTEQETQYF
TGTGCCATCAGTTGGACAGAGCAAGAGACCCAGTACTTC
>TRBD2|NA|TRBV5-6|TRBJ2-3
CASSSSAGGMTDTQYF
TGTGCCAGCAGCTCCTCAGCGGGAGGGATGACAGATACGCAGTATTTT
>NA|few|TRBV10-3|TRBJ1-3
CAISESNGPTGNTIYF
TGTGCCATCAGTGAGTCGAATGGGCCCACTGGAAACACCATATATTTT
>TRBD2|NA|TRBV7-3|TRBJ2-2
CASSPRPRGTSGSSNTGELFF
TGTGCCAGCAGCCCTAGGCCGAGGGGGACTAGCGGGAGTTCGAACACCGGGGAGCTGTTTTTT
>TRBD1|few|TRBV19|TRBJ2-2
CASSIWGQGAQQDTGELFF
TGTGCCAGTAGTATTTGGGGACAGGGGGCCCAACAAGATACCGGGGAGCTGTTTTTT
>TRBD1|few|TRBV5-1|TRBJ1-4
CASSIGTGVNEKLFF
TGCGCCAGCAGCATTGGGACAGGAGTTAATGAAAAACTGTTTTTT
>NA|once|TRBV7-9|TRBJ2-1
CASSWILAAISYNEQFF
TGTGCCAGCAGCTGGATATTAGCGGCTATCTCCTACAATGAGCAGTTCTTC
>NA|NA|TRBV6-5|TRBJ1-5
CASSPPGNQPQHF
TGTGCCAGCAGTCCTCCAGGCAATCAGCCCCAGCATTTT
>NA|few|TRBV6-1|TRBJ1-1
CASSPQVNTEAFF
TGTGCCAGCAGTCCCCAGGTGAACACTGAAGCTTTCTTT
>TRBD1|NA|TRBV7-9|TRBJ2-7
CASSLVDRNSYEQYF
TGTGCCAGCAGCTTAGTGGACAGGAACTCCTACGAGCAGTACTTC
>TRBD1|NA|TRBV9|TRBJ2-1
CASSPPTGNEQFF
TGTGCCAGCAGCCCGCCGACAGGGAATGAGCAGTTCTTC
>NA|few|TRBV15|TRBJ2-7
CATSRDLGAGLEQYF
TGTGCCACCAGCAGAGATCTAGGTGCCGGTCTCGAGCAGTACTTC
>TRBD2|NA|TRBV5-1|TRBJ2-5
CASSLTPTAGIQETQYF
TGCGCCAGCAGCTTGACCCCCACAGCGGGGATTCAAGAGACCCAGTACTTC
>TRBD2|NA|TRBV5-1|TRBJ2-1
CASTEGGGEQFF
TGCGCCAGCACCGAGGGCGGGGGTGAGCAGTTCTTC
>NA|NA|TRBV4-1|TRBJ1-1
CASSQAGDTEAFF
TGCGCCAGCAGCCAAGCAGGGGACACTGAAGCTTTCTTT
>TRBD1|NA|TRBV9|TRBJ1-2
CASQGQVGYTF
TGTGCCAGCCAGGGACAGGTTGGCTACACCTTC
>TRBD2|NA|TRBV7-9|TRBJ2-7
CASRASGTPYEQYF
TGTGCCAGCAGGGCTAGCGGAACCCCCTACGAGCAGTACTTC
>TRBD2|NA|TRBV7-6|TRBJ2-1
CASSPGLASNNEQFF
TGTGCCAGCAGCCCGGGACTAGCGTCAAACAATGAGCAGTTCTTC
>NA|NA|TRBV30|TRBJ2-3
CAWSLGPRDTQYF
TGTGCCTGGAGTTTGGGCCCTCGAGATACGCAGTATTTT
>TRBD1|NA|TRBV19|TRBJ2-7
CASSIRQGVGEQYF
TGTGCCAGTAGTATCCGGCAGGGGGTAGGCGAGCAGTACTTC
>NA|NA|TRBV18|TRBJ1-5
CASSPSFNSNQPQHF
TGTGCCAGCTCACCATCGTTTAATAGCAATCAGCCCCAGCATTTT
>TRBD1|NA|TRBV10-3|TRBJ1-2
CAISEGGAGYTF
TGTGCCATCAGTGAAGGGGGCGCGGGCTACACCTTC
>NA|NA|TRBV12-5|TRBJ2-2
CASGLVRTGRNGELFF
TGTGCTAGTGGTTTGGTACGAACGGGGAGAAACGGGGAGCTGTTTTTT
>TRBD1|NA|TRBV9|TRBJ1-1
CASSPTQGATEAFF
TGTGCCAGCAGCCCGACCCAGGGGGCCACTGAAGCTTTCTTT
>NA|NA|TRBV7-9|TRBJ2-7
CSSSSIHEQYF
TGTTCCAGCAGCTCCATCCACGAGCAGTACTTC
>TRBD1|NA|TRBV9|TRBJ1-1
CASSVERNGDRGLANTEAFF
TGTGCCAGCAGCGTAGAACGGAATGGGGACAGGGGGCTAGCGAACACTGAAGCTTTCTTT
>NA|once|TRBV4-1|TRBJ1-2
CASSPPTGSYGYTF
TGCGCCAGCAGCCCACCGACAGGTTCTTATGGCTACACCTTC
>TRBD1|NA|TRBV6-5|TRBJ1-6
CASSYDVGTASPLHF
TGTGCCAGCAGTTACGACGTTGGGACAGCTTCACCCCTCCACTTT
>NA|NA|TRBV7-8|TRBJ1-5
CASSFNKNQPQHF
TGTGCCAGCAGCTTTAACAAAAATCAGCCCCAGCATTTT
>NA|few|TRBV14|TRBJ1-1
CASSLGPGRTAEAFF
TGTGCCAGCAGCCTCGGGCCAGGGAGGACGGCTGAAGCTTTCTTT
>TRBD1|NA|TRBV19|TRBJ1-5
CATQGATRAQPQHF
TGTGCCACCCAGGGGGCTACCAGGGCACAGCCCCAGCATTTT
>NA|NA|TRBV6-5|TRBJ2-1
CASSYGLAPEQFF
TGTGCCAGCAGTTACGGGCTAGCGCCCGAGCAGTTCTTC
>NA|NA|TRBV7-6|TRBJ2-7
CASSLAQRGRGYEQYF
TGTGCCAGCAGCTTAGCGCAAAGGGGTAGAGGATACGAGCAGTACTTC
>TRBD1|NA|TRBV6-6|TRBJ2-2
CASSNLQGAGTGELFF
TGTGCCAGCAGTAACCTACAGGGGGCAGGCACCGGGGAGCTGTTTTTT